These 18 T cell receptor beta chains originate from one sample sequenced in a study of T cell repertoires in cytomegalovirus infection. Their target antigens are unknown. From the reads, TCRdb called clonotypes with MiXCR, one entry per CDR3 protein. The sample holds approximately 590,000 distinct CDR3 sequences, 40% seen once. The specimen comprised cultured PBMCs, sampled from culture after CMV antigen stimulation. The receptors come from a human donor in good health (CMV status not recorded). Some clones in this sample may be carry-over from other donors' samples.

The chain couples TRBV9 to TRBJ2-7; 8 bases agree with TRBD1. The ends lost 4 bases at V and 6 bases at J; junction bases unmatched: 12. The germline CDR1 and CDR2 sequences are SGDLS and YYNGEE. This CDR3 comprises 15 residues. The CDR3 here is CASSSQTEDRGEQYF. In DNA, the CDR3 is TGTGCCAGCAGCTCCCAAACAGAAGACAGGGGCGAGCAGTACTTC.

V usage is TRBV6-6 and J usage is TRBJ2-5; D possibly uses TRBD1 or TRBD2 (5 bases each). CDR1 is MNHNY and CDR2 is SVGAGI in the germline V gene (reference sequence). The CDR3 length is 14 residues. V was trimmed by 7 bases and J by 7 bases, leaving 19 bases between them. The CDR3 DNA reads as TGTGCCAGCAACCGGGGCCTACCAGGAGCGACCCAGTACTTC. It yields the protein CASNRGLPGATQYF.

This clonotype has just a few counts. This chain links TRBV6-1 with TRBJ1-5; 7 bases match TRBD1. Per germline, CDR1 MNHNS and CDR2 SASEGT. This CDR3 region has 17 residues. Trimming at V came to 0 bases and at J to 6 bases, leaving 11 bases not matched to a gene. The CDR3 DNA follows: TGTGCCAGCAGTGAAGCCCTTCAGGGGGGAGTACGTCAGCCCCAGCATTTT. This codes for CASSEALQGGVRQPQHF.

J is TRBJ2-1 and V is TRBV10-3; possible D gene TRBD2, 5 bases. The V end was cut by 2 bases, the J end by 6 bases, with 14 bases between. The CDR3 sequence is 15 residues long. In germline, CDR1 is ENHRY, CDR2 SYGVKD. In DNA form, the CDR3 reads TGTGCCATCAGTGAGGAGGGCCTAGGACTCAATGAGCAGTTCTTC. Amino acid sequence: CAISEEGLGLNEQFF.

The gene calls are TRBV7-2 and TRBJ1-3; D uncertain. The CDR3 consists of 16 residues. The germline CDR1 and CDR2 sequences are SGHTA and FQGNSA. Trimming removed 5 bases at V and 0 bases at J, with 14 bases between. In nucleotides, the CDR3 is TGTGCCAGCAGCCGCGACGGAAGCGGCTCTGGAAACACCATATATTTT. Residues: CASSRDGSGSGNTIYF.

The chain joins TRBV12-3 or TRBV12-4 to TRBJ2-5; D gene unclear. The ends were cut back, 7 bases at V and 5 bases at J, with 11 bases in the middle. This CDR3 region has 12 residues. The CDR3 region has the DNA TGTGCCAGCAAGACGCTGGGGGAGACCCAGTACTTC. It translates to CASKTLGETQYF.

This chain uses TRBV6-6 with TRBJ2-7; no definite D call. The CDR3 runs 16 residues. V gave up 0 bases and J gave up 0 bases, with 12 bases separating them. Germline CDR1 and CDR2: MNHNY and SVGAGI (reference sequence). The CDR3 DNA is TGTGCCAGCAGTTACTCGAGAGGATCAACCTCCTACGAGCAGTACTTC. Protein sequence: CASSYSRGSTSYEQYF.

The chain combines TRBV7-9 with TRBJ2-5; the match to TRBD1 covers 9 bases. V lost 5 bases, J lost 5 bases, and 9 bases stayed unmatched. Germline loops: CDR1 SEHNR, CDR2 FQNEAQ (reference sequence). There are 15 residues in the CDR3. The CDR3 loop is CASSPRVDRGETQYF. DNA for the CDR3: TGTGCCAGCAGCCCCCGAGTCGACAGGGGGGAGACCCAGTACTTC.

V usage is TRBV28 and J usage is TRBJ2-1; 9 bases are a match to TRBD2. The germline V gene has CDR1 MDHEN and CDR2 SYDVKM. This CDR3 comprises 14 residues. Trimming removed 11 bases from V and 8 bases from J; junction bases left unmatched: 13. DNA for the CDR3: TGTGCCGGGGGGACTAGCTATTCCCCACATGAGCAGTTCTTC. It specifies CAGGTSYSPHEQFF.

There are a few counts of this clonotype. This rearrangement joins TRBV7-2 to TRBJ1-3; D uncertain. Germline assignment: CDR1 SGHTA and CDR2 FQGNSA. The CDR3 consists of 15 residues. Trimming pared 1 base from V and 0 bases from J, leaving 7 bases between. For the CDR3, the DNA is TGTGCCAGCAGCTTAGTTCTAGACTCTGGAAACACCATATATTTT. Its translation: CASSLVLDSGNTIYF.

The V gene is TRBV7-8, the J gene TRBJ1-1; D is unresolved. CDR3 length equals 15 residues. The V gene lost 1 base and the J gene lost 5 bases, with 14 bases spanning the gap. The germline gives CDR1 SGHVS, CDR2 FQNEAQ. The CDR3 DNA is TGTGCCAGCAGCTTAGAAGGAGGGTCGGGGACTGAAGCTTTCTTT. Its translation is CASSLEGGSGTEAFF.

This clonotype came up a few times. The chain links TRBV7-2 to TRBJ2-2; perhaps TRBD2 as D (6 bases). The V gene lost 7 bases and the J gene lost 2 bases, with 17 bases spanning the gap. In germline, CDR1 is SGHTA, CDR2 FQGNSA. The length of the CDR3 is 16 residues. The CDR3 DNA reads as TGTGCCAGCACCCCCGGAGGGGCCGGCAACACCGGGGAGCTGTTTTTT. It translates to CASTPGGAGNTGELFF.

CDR3 in amino acids: CSAGGGSQETQYF. The CDR3, as DNA: TGCAGTGCTGGGGGTGGTAGCCAAGAGACCCAGTACTTC. V is TRBV20-1 and J is TRBJ2-5, with D possibly being TRBD1 or TRBD2 (5 bases each). The CDR3 runs to 13 residues. Germline CDR1 and CDR2: DFQATT and SNEGSKA (reference sequence). V was clipped by 5 bases and J by 1 base, with 11 bases between them.

This clonotype was detected only a few times. The chain joins TRBV6-1 to TRBJ2-7, with D possibly matching TRBD2 (6 bases). CDR1 MNHNS and CDR2 SASEGT come from the germline V gene. This CDR3 is built from 14 residues. V lost 6 bases, J lost 2 bases, and 14 bases lay in between. The CDR3 DNA sequence: TGTGCCAGCAGACTCGGGACTCACGCCTACGAGCAGTACTTC. This codes for CASRLGTHAYEQYF.

The table lists this clonotype with many counts. The rearrangement uses TRBV7-2 and TRBJ2-3; 8 nucleotides agree with TRBD2. The CDR3 sequence is 15 residues long. V lost 3 bases, J lost 2 bases, and 4 bases stayed unmatched. Germline lookup yields CDR1 SGHTA and CDR2 FQGNSA. The CDR3 nucleotides are TGTGCCAGCAGCTTGAGCGGGGGCGACACAGATACGCAGTATTTT. Residues: CASSLSGGDTDTQYF. The full variable domain, completed using reference TRBV7-2 and TRBJ2-3, is GAGVSQSPSNKVTEKGKDVELRCDPISGHTALYWYRQSLGQGLEFLIYFQGNSAPDKSGLPSDRFSAERTGGSVSTLTIQRTQQEDSAVYLCASSLSGGDTDTQYFGPGTRLTVL.

This clonotype was observed a handful of times. This chain joins TRBV11-2 and TRBJ2-1; the D is unclear. There are 16 residues in the CDR3. V was shortened by 6 bases and J by 1 base, with 16 bases between the two germline ends. CDR1 SGHAT and CDR2 FQNNGV come from the germline V gene. In DNA, the CDR3 is TGTGCCAGCAGACAAATTCGGAAGTCGTCCTACAATGAGCAGTTCTTC. This encodes CASRQIRKSSYNEQFF. Full variable domain (rest looked up from reference TRBV11-2 and TRBJ2-1): EAGVAQSPRYKIIEKRQSVAFWCNPISGHATLYWYQQILGQGPKLLIQFQNNGVVDDSQLPKDRFSAERLKGVDSTLKIQPAKLEDSAVYLCASRQIRKSSYNEQFFGPGTRLTVL.

The J gene is TRBJ2-3, the V gene TRBV7-6; 9 bases match TRBD2. V dropped 5 bases and J dropped 6; count of bases not matched to a gene: 12. CDR3 size: 16 residues. Per germline, CDR1 SGHVS and CDR2 FNYEAQ. Written as DNA, the CDR3 is TGTGCCAGCAGCCCTCCAGGCGGGAGGGTTCCGGATACGCAGTATTTT. As protein: CASSPPGGRVPDTQYF. The full variable domain, with the rest looked up from reference TRBV7-6 and TRBJ2-3, is GAGVSQSPRYKVTKRGQDVALRCDPISGHVSLYWYRQALGQGPEFLTYFNYEAQQDKSGLPNDRFSAERPEGSISTLTIQRTEQRDSAMYRCASSPPGGRVPDTQYFGPGTRLTVL.

The V and J genes are TRBV10-3 and TRBJ2-3, with 9 bases that match TRBD1. With 8 bases clipped from V and 5 bases from J, the junction kept 11 bases outside the gene matches. Germline lookup yields CDR1 ENHRY and CDR2 SYGVKD. The CDR3 has 15 amino acids. The CDR3 coding sequence is TGTGCCATCCGAAAAACAGGGGGCAACAGAGATACGCAGTATTTT. It specifies CAIRKTGGNRDTQYF.